This T cell receptor (beta chain) was found in a study of identical twins. TCRdb used MiXCR to reprocess the 5' RACE reads, holding one entry per CDR3 protein. This table holds about 530,000 distinct CDR3 sequences, roughly 15% found once. Concerning this clonotype: Its antigen remains unknown.

Study-level results: Researchers reported weaker excess twin sharing in beta out-of-frame sequences.

The CDR3 loop spans 16 amino acids. Another study also made use of these data, one on yellow fever vaccine responses in identical twins.

Specimen: CD4+ T cells sorted from blood. The chain couples TRBV21-1 to TRBJ1-2; TRBD1, the table's D call, was not compared with the DNA. TRBV21-1 is a pseudogene segment. This receptor was identified in a woman younger than 30 in good health. CDR3 protein: CAASKMGTGGIYGYTF. The CDR3 region has the DNA TGTGCCGCCTCAAAGATGGGGACAGGGGGAATCTATGGCTACACCTTC.